This T cell receptor (beta chain) was documented in a study of cytomegalovirus exposure and HLA in healthy donors. Findings and limits, study-wide: A later look showed TCR association rates differing by HLA locus, highest for DRB1 and lowest for HLA-C. Published work reported that the classifier diagnosed cytomegalovirus status with high specificity and sensitivity.

The PCR ran on 60 Vbeta and 13 Jbeta primers. The assay was immunoSEQ multiplex PCR, and TCRdb's table has in-frame clones only and misses some. The sample includes around 210,000 clones, around 78% of them seen just once. In germline, CDR1 is LNHDA, CDR2 SQIVND (reference sequence). With 4 bases clipped from V and 4 bases from J, the junction kept 6 bases outside the gene matches. The CDR3 loop spans 14 amino acids. A word on this clone: Its specificity is not known.

This sequence was found in a boy younger than 18 in good health and CMV-seronegative. V gene TRBV19 combines with J gene TRBJ1-2; 7 bases line up with TRBD1. The sequenced sample was PBMCs. CDR3 sequence reads: CASSKTPGGYGYTF. CDR3 sequence (DNA): TGTGCCAGTAGTAAAACCCCAGGGGGCTATGGCTACACCTTC.